This entry lists 10 T cell receptor beta chains sequenced from one sample in a study of cytomegalovirus exposure and HLA in healthy donors (dated by TCRdb to between 2016 and 2019). The library was made by the immunoSEQ multiplex PCR assay. For the multiplex PCR, a mixture combining 60 forward primers for TCR Vbeta segments and 13 reverse primers for TCR Jbeta segments was used. The table comes from immuneACCESS by way of TCRdb, which keeps in-frame sequences with V and J called. Part of the clones is missing from these tables; in studies checked, under half for an unresolved V gene and the rest for unknown reasons. This sample is represented by around 130,000 clones; around 70% of them were singletons. The top ten clones comprise roughly 3% of the sample. Sequenced material: PBMCs. These receptors were collected from a man under 40 in good health and CMV-seronegative.

This sequence joins TRBV4-2 and TRBJ1-1; D possibly corresponds to TRBD1 (5 bases). The CDR3 contains 15 residues. Trimming left V 0 bases short and J 4 bases short, with 12 bases between. Germline-derived CDR1 and CDR2 are LGHNA and YNFKEQ. CDR3 loop: CASSQEEGVGTEAFF. The DNA for the CDR3 is TGTGCCAGCAGCCAAGAAGAAGGGGTGGGCACTGAAGCTTTCTTT.

The J gene is TRBJ1-1, the V gene TRBV10-3, with D maybe TRBD1 (6 bases). Germline lookup yields CDR1 ENHRY and CDR2 SYGVKD. Trimming took 2 bases from V and 8 from J, leaving 15 bases between them. There are 14 residues in the CDR3. CDR3 residues: CAISEETGLGEAFF. CDR3 coding DNA: TGTGCCATCAGTGAGGAAACAGGGCTGGGGGAAGCTTTCTTT.

This clone was counted a few times. This chain connects TRBV6-1 to TRBJ1-2, with 8 bases aligning to TRBD1. J was trimmed by 2 bases and V by 7 bases; bases with no gene match: 9. Germline values: CDR1 MNHNS, CDR2 SASEGT. The CDR3 totals 15 residues. CDR3 nucleotide sequence: TGTGCCAGCATTCTAACAGGGGGGGGCAACTATGGCTACACCTTC. Residues: CASILTGGGNYGYTF.

This sequence joins TRBV9 and TRBJ2-1, with TRBD2 identical over 11 bases. The CDR3 is 16 amino acids. Trimming at V came to 3 bases and at J to 1 base, leaving 3 bases not matched to a gene. Per the germline V gene, CDR1 is SGDLS and CDR2 is YYNGEE. This CDR3 is CASSDSGRGSYNEQFF. The CDR3, as DNA: TGTGCCAGCAGCGATAGCGGGAGGGGATCCTACAATGAGCAGTTCTTC.

This clone was seen more than once but under ten times. J is TRBJ2-3 and V is TRBV30; 10 bases align to TRBD2. CDR1 GTSNPN and CDR2 SVGIG come from the germline V gene (reference sequence). Unmatched junction bases numbered 4, after V lost 2 bases and J lost 2 bases. The CDR3 covers 15 residues. CDR3 sequence: CAWSQLAGYTDTQYF. CDR3 nucleotide sequence: TGTGCCTGGAGTCAACTAGCGGGGTACACAGATACGCAGTATTTT.

J is TRBJ2-2 and V is TRBV6-5; D remains ambiguous. Germline assignment: CDR1 MNHEY and CDR2 SVGAGI. V lost 3 bases and J 6 bases, leaving 11 bases between the germline ends. This CDR3 is built from 14 residues. CDR3 sequence (DNA): TGTGCCAGCAGTTATACGGTTGCCGCCGGGGAGCTGTTTTTT. Translated: CASSYTVAAGELFF.

This clone has a handful of counts. The CDR3 nucleotides are TGTGCCAGCAGCTTACGGGGTAGCGGGGTCTCCTACGAGCAGTACTTC. Its translation is CASSLRGSGVSYEQYF. This chain links TRBV5-4 with TRBJ2-7; 8 positions agree with TRBD2. This CDR3 region has 16 residues. CDR1 and CDR2 from the germline V gene are SGHNT and YYREEE (reference sequence). V shed 2 bases, J shed 0 bases, and the junction held 7 bases outside the gene matches.

The chain carries TRBV5-1 and TRBJ1-1; D might be TRBD1 (5 bases). V shed 3 bases and J shed 3 bases, with 15 bases lying between them. The CDR3 loop spans 15 amino acids. Germline V lookup: CDR1 SGHRS, CDR2 YFSETQ. CDR3 loop: CASSSSVGGDTEAFF. Written as DNA, the CDR3 is TGCGCCAGCAGCTCGTCCGTCGGAGGGGACACTGAAGCTTTCTTT.

This chain links TRBV5-1 with TRBJ2-1, with D possibly being TRBD1 (5 bases). Germline V gene sequence: CDR1 SGHRS, CDR2 YFSETQ. The CDR3 contains 15 residues. The V end was cut by 4 bases, the J end by 0 bases, with 11 bases between. The CDR3 DNA follows: TGCGCCAGCAGCCCAGGGTCTCACTCCTACAATGAGCAGTTCTTC. Translating gives CASSPGSHSYNEQFF.

The chain carries TRBV30 and TRBJ1-5, with D perhaps TRBD1 (6 bases). CDR3 size: 16 residues. The germline V and J ends were trimmed by 2 bases and 1 base, with 15 bases remaining between them. Per germline, CDR1 GTSNPN and CDR2 SVGIG (reference sequence). The CDR3 region is CAWSPAGDRSNQPQHF. Here the CDR3 DNA reads TGTGCCTGGAGTCCGGCAGGGGATCGAAGCAATCAGCCCCAGCATTTT.